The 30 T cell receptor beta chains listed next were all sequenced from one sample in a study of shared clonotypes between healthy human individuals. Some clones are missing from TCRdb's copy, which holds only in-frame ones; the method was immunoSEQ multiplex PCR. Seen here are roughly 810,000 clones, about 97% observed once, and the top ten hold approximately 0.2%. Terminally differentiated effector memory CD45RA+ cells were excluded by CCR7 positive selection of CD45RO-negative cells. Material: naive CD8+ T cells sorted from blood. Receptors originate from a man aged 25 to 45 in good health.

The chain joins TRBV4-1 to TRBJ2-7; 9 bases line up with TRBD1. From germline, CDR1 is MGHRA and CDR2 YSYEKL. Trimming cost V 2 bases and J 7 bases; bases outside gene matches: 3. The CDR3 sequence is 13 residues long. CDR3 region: CASSQRQGGEQYF. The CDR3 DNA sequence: TGCGCCAGCAGCCAACGACAGGGGGGGGAGCAGTACTTC.

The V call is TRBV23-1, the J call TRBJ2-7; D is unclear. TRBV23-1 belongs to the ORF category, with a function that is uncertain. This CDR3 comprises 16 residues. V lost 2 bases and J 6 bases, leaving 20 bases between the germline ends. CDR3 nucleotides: TGCGCCAGCAGTCAAGGTCCCCGATTGCGGTATACCGAGCAGTACTTC. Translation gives CASSQGPRLRYTEQYF.

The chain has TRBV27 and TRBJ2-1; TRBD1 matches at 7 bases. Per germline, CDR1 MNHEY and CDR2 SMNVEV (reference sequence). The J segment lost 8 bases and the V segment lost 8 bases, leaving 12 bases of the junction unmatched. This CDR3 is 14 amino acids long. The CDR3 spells CASGNDPQGYEQFF. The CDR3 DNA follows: TGTGCCAGCGGAAATGATCCACAGGGGTATGAGCAGTTCTTC.

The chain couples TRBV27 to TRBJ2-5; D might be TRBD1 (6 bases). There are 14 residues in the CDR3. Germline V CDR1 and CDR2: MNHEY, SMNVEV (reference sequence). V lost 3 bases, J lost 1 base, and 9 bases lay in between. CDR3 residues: CASSFRGPQETQYF. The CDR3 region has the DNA TGTGCCAGCAGTTTCAGGGGACCCCAAGAGACCCAGTACTTC.

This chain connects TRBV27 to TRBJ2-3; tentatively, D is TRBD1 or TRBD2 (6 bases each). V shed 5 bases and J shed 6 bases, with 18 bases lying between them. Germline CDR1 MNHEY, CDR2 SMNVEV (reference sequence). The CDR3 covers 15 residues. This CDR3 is CASSPTGTFPDTQYF. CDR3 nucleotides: TGTGCCAGCAGTCCAACAGGGACTTTTCCCGATACGCAGTATTTT.

The CDR3 loop reads CASSLVGFSPPYEQYF. In DNA, the CDR3 is TGTGCCAGCAGCTTAGTTGGCTTCTCCCCCCCCTACGAGCAGTACTTC. The rearrangement links TRBV7-2 to TRBJ2-7; no clear D gene. V was cut by 1 base and J by 2 bases, with 15 bases left in between. This CDR3 is 16 amino acids long. Germline loops: CDR1 SGHTA, CDR2 FQGNSA. The full variable domain, completed using reference TRBV7-2 and TRBJ2-7, is GAGVSQSPSNKVTEKGKDVELRCDPISGHTALYWYRQSLGQGLEFLIYFQGNSAPDKSGLPSDRFSAERTGGSVSTLTIQRTQQEDSAVYLCASSLVGFSPPYEQYFGPGTRLTVT.

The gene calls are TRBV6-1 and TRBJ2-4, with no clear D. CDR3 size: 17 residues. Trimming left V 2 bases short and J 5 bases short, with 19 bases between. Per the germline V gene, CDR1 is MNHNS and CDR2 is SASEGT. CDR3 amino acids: CASSENLGKYGENIQYF. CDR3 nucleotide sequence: TGTGCCAGCAGTGAAAACTTAGGGAAGTACGGCGAAAACATTCAGTACTTC.

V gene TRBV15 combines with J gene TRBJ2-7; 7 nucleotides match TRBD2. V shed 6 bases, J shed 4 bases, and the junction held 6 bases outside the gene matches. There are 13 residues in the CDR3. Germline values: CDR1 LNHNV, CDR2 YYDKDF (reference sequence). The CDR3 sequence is CATSRDYLYEQYF. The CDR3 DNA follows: TGTGCCACCAGTCGGGACTACTTATACGAGCAGTACTTC.

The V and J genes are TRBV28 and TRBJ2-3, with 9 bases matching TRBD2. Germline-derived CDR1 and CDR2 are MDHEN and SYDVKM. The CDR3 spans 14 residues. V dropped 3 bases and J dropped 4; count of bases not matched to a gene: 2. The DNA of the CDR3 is TGTGCCAGCAGTTTTAGCGGGAGTTCAGATACGCAGTATTTT. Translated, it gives CASSFSGSSDTQYF.

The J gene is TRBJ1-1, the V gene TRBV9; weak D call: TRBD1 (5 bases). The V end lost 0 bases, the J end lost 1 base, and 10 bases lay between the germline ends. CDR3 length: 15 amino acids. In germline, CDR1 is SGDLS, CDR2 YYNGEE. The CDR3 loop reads CASSVGAGRNTEAFF. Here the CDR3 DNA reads TGTGCCAGCAGCGTAGGCGCAGGGCGGAACACTGAAGCTTTCTTT.

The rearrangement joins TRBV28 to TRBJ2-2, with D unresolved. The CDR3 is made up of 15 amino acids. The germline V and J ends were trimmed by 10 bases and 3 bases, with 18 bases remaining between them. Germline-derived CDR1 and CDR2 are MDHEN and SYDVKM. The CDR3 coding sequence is TGTGCCACGAAGGTCGAAGGCGGCTACACCGGGGAGCTGTTTTTT. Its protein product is CATKVEGGYTGELFF.

The CDR3 protein is CASSLFGGSGYEQYF. The CDR3 region has the DNA TGTGCCAGCAGCTTATTTGGCGGGAGTGGTTACGAGCAGTACTTC. The genes are TRBV7-2 and TRBJ2-7; 7 bases match TRBD2. Germline V gene sequence: CDR1 SGHTA, CDR2 FQGNSA. This CDR3 is built from 15 residues. J gave up 4 bases and V 2 bases, and 8 bases lay outside the gene matches. Variable domain in full (rest from reference TRBV7-2 and TRBJ2-7): GAGVSQSPSNKVTEKGKDVELRCDPISGHTALYWYRQSLGQGLEFLIYFQGNSAPDKSGLPSDRFSAERTGGSVSTLTIQRTQQEDSAVYLCASSLFGGSGYEQYFGPGTRLTVT.

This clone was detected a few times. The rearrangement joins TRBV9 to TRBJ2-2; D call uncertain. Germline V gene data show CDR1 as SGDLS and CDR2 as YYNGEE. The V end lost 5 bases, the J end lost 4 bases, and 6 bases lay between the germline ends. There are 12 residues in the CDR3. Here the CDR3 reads CASSSGTGELFF. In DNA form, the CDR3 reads TGTGCCAGCAGTTCAGGCACCGGGGAGCTGTTTTTT.

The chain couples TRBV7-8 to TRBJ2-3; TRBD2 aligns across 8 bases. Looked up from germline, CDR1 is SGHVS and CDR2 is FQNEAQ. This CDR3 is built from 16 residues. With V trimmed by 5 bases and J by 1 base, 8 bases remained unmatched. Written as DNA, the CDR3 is TGTGCCAGCAGCCCGGCGGGGGGTAGCGGCACAGATACGCAGTATTTT. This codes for CASSPAGGSGTDTQYF.

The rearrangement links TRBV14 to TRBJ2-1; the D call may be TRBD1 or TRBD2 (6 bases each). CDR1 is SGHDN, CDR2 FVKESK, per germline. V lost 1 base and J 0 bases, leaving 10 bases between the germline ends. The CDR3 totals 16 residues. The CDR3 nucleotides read TGTGCCAGCAGCCAAGTGGAGGGGGTCTCCTACAATGAGCAGTTCTTC. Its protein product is CASSQVEGVSYNEQFF.

The chain's CDR3 is CATSSRQDPYNEQFF. The CDR3 coding sequence is TGTGCCACCAGCAGTCGACAGGACCCCTACAATGAGCAGTTCTTC. The chain is built from TRBV15 and TRBJ2-1; a weak D match, TRBD1 (6 bases). V was clipped by 3 bases and J by 2 bases, with 11 bases between them. Looked up from germline, CDR1 is LNHNV and CDR2 is YYDKDF (reference sequence). CDR3 length: 15 amino acids. Drawing the rest from reference TRBV15 and TRBJ2-1, the complete variable domain is DAMVIQNPRYQVTQFGKPVTLSCSQTLNHNVMYWYQQKSSQAPKLLFHYYDKDFNNEADTPDNFQSRRPNTSFCFLDIRSPGLGDTAMYLCATSSRQDPYNEQFFGPGTRLTVL.

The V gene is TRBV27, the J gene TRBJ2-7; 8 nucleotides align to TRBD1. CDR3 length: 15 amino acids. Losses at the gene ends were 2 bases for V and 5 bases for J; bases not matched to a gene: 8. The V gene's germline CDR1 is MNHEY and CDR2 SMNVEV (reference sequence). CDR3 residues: CASSLRDRMGNEQYF. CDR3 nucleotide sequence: TGTGCCAGCAGTTTAAGGGACAGGATGGGGAACGAGCAGTACTTC.

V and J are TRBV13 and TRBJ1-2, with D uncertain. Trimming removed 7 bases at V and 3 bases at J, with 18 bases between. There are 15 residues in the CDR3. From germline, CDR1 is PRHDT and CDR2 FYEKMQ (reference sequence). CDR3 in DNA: TGTGCCAGCACCCGGAGCGGCACCCGACACTATGGCTACACCTTC. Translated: CASTRSGTRHYGYTF.

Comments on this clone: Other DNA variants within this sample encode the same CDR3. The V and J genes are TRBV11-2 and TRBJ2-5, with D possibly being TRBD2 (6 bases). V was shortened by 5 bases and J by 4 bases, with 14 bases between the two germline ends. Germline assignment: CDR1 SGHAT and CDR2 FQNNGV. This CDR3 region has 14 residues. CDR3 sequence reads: CASSLVGGGETQYF. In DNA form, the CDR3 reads TGTGCCAGCAGCCTAGTCGGGGGAGGAGAGACCCAGTACTTC.

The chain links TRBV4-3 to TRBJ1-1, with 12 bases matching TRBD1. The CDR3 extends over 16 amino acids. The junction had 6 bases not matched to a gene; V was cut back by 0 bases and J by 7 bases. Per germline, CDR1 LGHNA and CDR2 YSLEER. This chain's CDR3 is CASSQEGTGGGSEAFF. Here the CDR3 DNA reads TGCGCCAGCAGCCAAGAGGGGACAGGGGGCGGGAGTGAAGCTTTCTTT.

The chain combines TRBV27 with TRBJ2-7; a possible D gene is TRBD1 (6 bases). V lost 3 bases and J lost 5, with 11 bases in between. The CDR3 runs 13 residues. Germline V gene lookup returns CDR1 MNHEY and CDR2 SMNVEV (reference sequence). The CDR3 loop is CASSFNQGNEQYF. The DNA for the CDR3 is TGTGCCAGCAGTTTCAATCAGGGGAACGAGCAGTACTTC.

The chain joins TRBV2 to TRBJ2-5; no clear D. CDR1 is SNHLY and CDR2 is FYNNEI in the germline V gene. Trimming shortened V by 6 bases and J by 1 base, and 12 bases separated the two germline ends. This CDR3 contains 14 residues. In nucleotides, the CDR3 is TGTGCCAGCAGCCTCCAAGGGTCCCAAGAGACCCAGTACTTC. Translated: CASSLQGSQETQYF.

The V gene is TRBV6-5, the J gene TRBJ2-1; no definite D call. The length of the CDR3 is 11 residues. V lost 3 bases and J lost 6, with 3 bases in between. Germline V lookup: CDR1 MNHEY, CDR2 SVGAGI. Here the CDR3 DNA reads TGTGCCAGCAGTTATTTCAATGAGCAGTTCTTC. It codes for CASSYFNEQFF.

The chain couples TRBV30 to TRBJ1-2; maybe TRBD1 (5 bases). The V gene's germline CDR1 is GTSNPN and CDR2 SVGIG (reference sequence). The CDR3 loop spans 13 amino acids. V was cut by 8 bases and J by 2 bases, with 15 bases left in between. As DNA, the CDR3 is TGTGCCGGGGCCTTTCGGCCGAACTATGGCTACACCTTC. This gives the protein CAGAFRPNYGYTF.

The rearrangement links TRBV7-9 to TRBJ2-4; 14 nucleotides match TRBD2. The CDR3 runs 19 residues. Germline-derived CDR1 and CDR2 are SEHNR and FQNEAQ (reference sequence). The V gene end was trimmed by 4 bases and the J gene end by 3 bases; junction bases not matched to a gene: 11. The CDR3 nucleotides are TGTGCCAGCAGCTCCGGGACTAGCGGGAGATGGGTTGGCAAAAACATTCAGTACTTC. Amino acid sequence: CASSSGTSGRWVGKNIQYF.

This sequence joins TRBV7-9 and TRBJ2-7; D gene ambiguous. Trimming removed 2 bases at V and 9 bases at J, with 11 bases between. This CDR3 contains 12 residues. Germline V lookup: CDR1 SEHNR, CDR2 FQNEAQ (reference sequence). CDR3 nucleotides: TGTGCCAGCAGCTTACACCTGGACGCGCAGTACTTC. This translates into CASSLHLDAQYF.

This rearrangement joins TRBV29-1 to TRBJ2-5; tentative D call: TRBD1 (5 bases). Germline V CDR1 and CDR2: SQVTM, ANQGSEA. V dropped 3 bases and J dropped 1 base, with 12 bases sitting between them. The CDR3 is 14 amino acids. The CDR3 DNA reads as TGCAGCGTTGACCCGGACACCCTCCAAGAGACCCAGTACTTC. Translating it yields CSVDPDTLQETQYF. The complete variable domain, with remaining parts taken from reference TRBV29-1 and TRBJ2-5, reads SAVISQKPSRDICQRGTSLTIQCQVDSQVTMMFWYRQQPGQSLTLIATANQGSEATYESGFVIDKFPISRPNLTFSTLTVSNMSPEDSSIYLCSVDPDTLQETQYFGPGTRLLVL.

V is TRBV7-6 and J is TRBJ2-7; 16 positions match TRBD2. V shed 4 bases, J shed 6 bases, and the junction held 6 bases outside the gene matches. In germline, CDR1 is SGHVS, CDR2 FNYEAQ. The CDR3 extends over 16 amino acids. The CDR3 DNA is TGTGCCAGCAGCTCCCCCGGGACTAGCGGGAGGGTCGAGCAGTACTTC. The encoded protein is CASSSPGTSGRVEQYF.

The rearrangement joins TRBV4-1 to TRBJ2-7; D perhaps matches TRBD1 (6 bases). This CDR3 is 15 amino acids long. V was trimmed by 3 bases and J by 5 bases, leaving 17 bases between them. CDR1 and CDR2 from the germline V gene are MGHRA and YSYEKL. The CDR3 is CASSQRITGFHEQYF. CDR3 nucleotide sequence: TGCGCCAGCAGCCAGAGAATTACAGGGTTCCACGAGCAGTACTTC.

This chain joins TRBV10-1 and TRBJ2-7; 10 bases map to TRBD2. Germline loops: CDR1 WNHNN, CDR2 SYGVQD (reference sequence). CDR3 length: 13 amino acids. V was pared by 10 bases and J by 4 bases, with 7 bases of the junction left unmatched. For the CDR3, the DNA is TGCGCCAAAAAAGCGGGAGGGGGTTACGAGCAGTACTTC. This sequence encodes CAKKAGGGYEQYF.